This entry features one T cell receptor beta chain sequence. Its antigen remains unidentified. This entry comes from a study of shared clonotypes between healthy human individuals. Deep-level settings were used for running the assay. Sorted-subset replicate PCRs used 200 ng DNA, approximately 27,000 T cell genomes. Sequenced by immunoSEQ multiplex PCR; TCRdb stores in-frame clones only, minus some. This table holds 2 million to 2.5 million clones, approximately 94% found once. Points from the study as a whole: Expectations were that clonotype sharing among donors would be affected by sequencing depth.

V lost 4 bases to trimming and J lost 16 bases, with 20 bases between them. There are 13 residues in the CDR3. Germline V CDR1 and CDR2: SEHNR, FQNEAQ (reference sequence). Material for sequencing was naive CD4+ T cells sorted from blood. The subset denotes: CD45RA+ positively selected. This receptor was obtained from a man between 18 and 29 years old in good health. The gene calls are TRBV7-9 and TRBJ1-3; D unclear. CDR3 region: CASSSPGRNLEYF. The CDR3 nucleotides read TGTGCCAGCAGCTCTCCGGGTCGGAATCTGGAGTATTTT.